The sample holds a few counts of the clone carrying this T cell receptor (beta chain). The antigen is not known. The data stem from a study of blood T cells in healthy people across ages. Broader study findings: Significant beta diversity loss was already apparent by age around 40, declining roughly linearly. The lack of PBMC sorting stopped any conclusive naive versus antigen-experienced comparison.

Next came a second PCR, run for about 7 to 12 cycles, which used a sample-barcoded 5' primer along with a J-beta primer mix. MiXCR, applied by TCRdb to the 5' RACE reads, yields one record per CDR3 protein. The top ten clones hold over 20% of a sample with about a million distinct CDR3 sequences, 51% of them seen once. The draw of peripheral blood yielded around 10 milliliters from each donor. Total RNA, at least 6 micrograms per sample, came from PBMCs. Trimming took off 0 bases at V and 7 bases at J, with 15 bases between the two ends. CDR3 length: 15 residues. J is TRBJ1-2 and V is TRBV12-3 or TRBV12-4, with D maybe TRBD1 (6 bases). This clonotype was sampled from a woman aged 60-75 years in good health. The sequenced sample consisted of blood. DNA of the CDR3: TGTGCCAGCAGTTTAGCCCGGGGGGCCCTGGGTGGCTACACCTTC. This translates into CASSLARGALGGYTF.